This TCR beta chain was recorded in a study of blood T cell repertoires in COVID-19. The germline CDR1 and CDR2 sequences are LNHDA and SQIVND (reference sequence). The CDR3 length is 14 residues. After removal of 1 base from V and 8 bases from J, the junction contained 7 bases not matched to a gene. The data were produced by immunoSEQ multiplex PCR, yet TCRdb's version contains in-frame clones alone and is incomplete. The sample includes 80,000 or so clones, roughly 91% of them seen just once. The chain joins TRBV19 to TRBJ1-2; 7 bases align to TRBD1. The specimen was peripheral blood. This receptor was taken from a woman aged 50 to 60 in a cohort sampled during active COVID-19. Here the CDR3 reads CASSIALTGLGYTF. DNA for the CDR3: TGTGCCAGTAGTATAGCCCTGACAGGGCTCGGCTACACCTTC.